What follows is one T cell receptor beta chain and its context. Its antigen is unidentified. The data were taken from a study of CD8+ T cells in alopecia areata. Study in general: Oral tofacitinib (5 to 10 mg twice daily) was administered to treated patients.

The treatment here: oral pan-JAK inhibitor, 5-10 mg twice daily. The study, taken as a whole, reports: Many of the expanded lesional clones endured in scalp and blood while on tofacitinib. Since there was just one nonresponder, nobody can yet say how baseline CD8+ expansion ties to response.

Sequencing templates came from extracted RNA that was reverse transcribed into cDNA. Assay used: immunoSEQ multiplex PCR; TCRdb lists only in-frame clones, some missing. This sample carries over 70,000 clones, approximately 66% of them seen once, and the ten largest clones take around 20%. This specimen consisted of CD8+ T cells sorted from blood, obtained at week 24, from a patient treated with tofacitinib. This clonotype originated in a human donor with alopecia areata.

The CDR3 sequence is CSVLGTEAFF. For the CDR3, the DNA is TGCAGCGTTTTGGGGACTGAAGCTTTCTTT. The chain combines TRBV29-1 with TRBJ1-1; D gene unclear. Trimming pared 5 bases from V and 5 bases from J, leaving 6 bases between. The V gene's germline CDR1 is SQVTM and CDR2 ANQGSEA. This CDR3 has 10 amino acids.